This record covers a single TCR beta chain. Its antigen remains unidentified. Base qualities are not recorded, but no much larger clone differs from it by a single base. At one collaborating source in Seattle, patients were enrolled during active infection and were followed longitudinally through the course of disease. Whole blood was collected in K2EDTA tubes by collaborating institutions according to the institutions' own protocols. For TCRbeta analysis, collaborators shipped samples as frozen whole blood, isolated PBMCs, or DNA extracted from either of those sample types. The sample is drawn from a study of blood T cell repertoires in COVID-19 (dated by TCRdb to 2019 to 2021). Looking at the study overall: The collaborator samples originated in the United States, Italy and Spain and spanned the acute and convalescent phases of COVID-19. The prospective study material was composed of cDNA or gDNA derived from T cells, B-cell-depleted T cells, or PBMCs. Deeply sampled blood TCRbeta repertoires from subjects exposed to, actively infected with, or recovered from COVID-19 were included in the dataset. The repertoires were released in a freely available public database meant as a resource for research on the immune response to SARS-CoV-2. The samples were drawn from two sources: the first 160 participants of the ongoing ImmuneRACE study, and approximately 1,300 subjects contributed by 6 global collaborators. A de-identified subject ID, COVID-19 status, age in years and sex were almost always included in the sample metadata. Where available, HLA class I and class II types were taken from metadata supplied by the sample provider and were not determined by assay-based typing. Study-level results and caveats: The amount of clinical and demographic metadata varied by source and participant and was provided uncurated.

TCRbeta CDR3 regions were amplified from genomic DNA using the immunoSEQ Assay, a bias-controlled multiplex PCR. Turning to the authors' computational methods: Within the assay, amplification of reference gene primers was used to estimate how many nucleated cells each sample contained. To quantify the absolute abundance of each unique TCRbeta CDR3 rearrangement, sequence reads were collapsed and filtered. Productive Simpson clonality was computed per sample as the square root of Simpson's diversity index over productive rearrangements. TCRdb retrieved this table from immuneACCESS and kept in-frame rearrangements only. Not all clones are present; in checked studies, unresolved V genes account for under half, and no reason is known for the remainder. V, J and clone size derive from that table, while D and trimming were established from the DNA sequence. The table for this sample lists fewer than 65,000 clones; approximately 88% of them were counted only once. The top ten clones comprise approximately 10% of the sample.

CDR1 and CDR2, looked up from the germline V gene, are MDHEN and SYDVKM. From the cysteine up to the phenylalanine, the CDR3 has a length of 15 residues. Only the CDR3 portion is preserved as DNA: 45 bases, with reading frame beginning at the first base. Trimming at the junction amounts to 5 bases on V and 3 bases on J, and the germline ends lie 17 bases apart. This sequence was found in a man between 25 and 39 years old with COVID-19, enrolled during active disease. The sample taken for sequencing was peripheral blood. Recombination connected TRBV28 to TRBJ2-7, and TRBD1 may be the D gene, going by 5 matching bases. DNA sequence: TGTGCCAGCAGTCCCCCCCGACAGACGATCTACGAGCAGTACTTC. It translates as CASSPPRQTIYEQYF.